A single sample is the source of the 20 T cell receptor beta chains below, sequenced in a study of identical twins. One entry per CDR3 protein results from TCRdb running MiXCR on the 5' RACE reads. Of around 1.7 million distinct CDR3 sequences listed, around 33% are singletons. The sample consisted of cord blood. These receptors originate from a newborn girl in good health.

The chain combines TRBV2 with TRBJ1-1; TRBD1 might be the D (6 bases). The V gene lost 6 bases and the J gene lost 0 bases, with 11 bases spanning the gap. Germline V gene sequence: CDR1 SNHLY, CDR2 FYNNEI. The CDR3 extends over 14 amino acids. The CDR3: CASSGQRVNTEAFF. CDR3 nucleotide sequence: TGTGCCAGCAGCGGACAGCGGGTGAACACTGAAGCTTTCTTT.

V and J are TRBV28 and TRBJ1-2; the match to TRBD1 covers 8 bases. This CDR3 spans 15 amino acids. Germline V gene data show CDR1 as MDHEN and CDR2 as SYDVKM. The V segment lost 1 base and the J segment 4 bases; nucleotides outside the gene matches: 5. CDR3 residues: CASSLFSGQAYGYTF. Written as DNA, the CDR3 is TGTGCCAGCAGTTTATTCTCGGGACAGGCCTATGGCTACACCTTC.

J is TRBJ2-1 and V is TRBV7-9; 9 bases agree with TRBD1. The CDR3 spans 15 residues. The J segment lost 8 bases and the V segment lost 4 bases, leaving 9 bases of the junction unmatched. Germline lookup yields CDR1 SEHNR and CDR2 FQNEAQ (reference sequence). CDR3 sequence: CASSSRTGAGDEQFF. The CDR3 DNA is TGTGCCAGCAGCTCCCGGACAGGGGCGGGCGATGAGCAGTTCTTC. Variable domain in full (rest from reference TRBV7-9 and TRBJ2-1): DTGVSQNPRHKITKRGQNVTFRCDPISEHNRLYWYRQTLGQGPEFLTYFQNEAQLEKSRLLSDRFSAERPKGSFSTLEIQRTEQGDSAMYLCASSSRTGAGDEQFFGPGTRLTVL.

This clonotype was detected only a few times. V and J are TRBV12-3 or TRBV12-4 and TRBJ1-4; 7 bases are shared with TRBD1. V gave up 7 bases and J gave up 6 bases; unmatched junction bases: 20. The CDR3 is 18 residues long. Here the CDR3 DNA reads TGTGCCAGCACCCTCAGGTCCCGACAGGGTGGTATGGATGAAAAACTGTTTTTT. It yields the protein CASTLRSRQGGMDEKLFF.

The V gene is TRBV20-1, the J gene TRBJ2-1; 7 bases line up with TRBD2. Trimming removed 0 bases from V and 3 bases from J; junction bases left unmatched: 5. The CDR3 loop spans 15 amino acids. From germline, CDR1 is DFQATT and CDR2 SNEGSKA (reference sequence). DNA of the CDR3: TGCAGTGCTAGAGATGAGCGGGATAACTACAATGAGCAGTTCTTC. This encodes CSARDERDNYNEQFF.

This clonotype was picked up one time. This chain links TRBV9 with TRBJ2-1; tentative D call: TRBD1 (6 bases). V lost 4 bases to trimming and J lost 0 bases, with 14 bases between them. The germline gives CDR1 SGDLS, CDR2 YYNGEE. This CDR3 is 16 amino acids long. CDR3 region: CASSHRDTSSYNEQFF. The DNA of the CDR3 is TGTGCCAGCAGCCACCGGGACACTAGCTCCTACAATGAGCAGTTCTTC.

The chain combines TRBV4-1 with TRBJ1-1; the D is unclear. The CDR3 runs 13 residues. V gave up 1 base and J gave up 8 bases, with 11 bases separating them. CDR1 is MGHRA and CDR2 is YSYEKL in the germline V gene. DNA for the CDR3: TGCGCCAGCAGCCAAGGAAGAGGCAGGGAAGCTTTCTTT. Translating it yields CASSQGRGREAFF.

As concerns this clonotype: This may come from a read error, since a much larger clone is one base off. The chain is built from TRBV7-2 and TRBJ1-2, with D uncertain. V was clipped by 5 bases and J by 7 bases, with 20 bases between them. There are 15 residues in the CDR3. Germline values: CDR1 SGHTA, CDR2 FQGNSA. CDR3 in amino acids: CASSIFKGRGTGYTF. The CDR3 DNA sequence: TGTGCCAGCAGCATTTTCAAAGGACGGGGAACTGGCTACACCTTC.

In the case of this clonotype: The junction shows a germline mismatch at one end, possibly a read error. This chain links TRBV4-1 with TRBJ2-7; 7 bases map to TRBD1. Germline V gene sequence: CDR1 MGHRA, CDR2 YSYEKL. There are 15 residues in the CDR3. The CDR3 here is CAGSQQGGSSYEQYF. CDR3 in DNA: TGCGCCGGCAGCCAACAAGGGGGCTCCTCCTACGAGCAGTACTTC.

This clonotype was seen a few times. The V gene is TRBV3-1, the J gene TRBJ2-1, with 9 nucleotides matching TRBD2. The CDR3 runs 13 residues. Germline loops: CDR1 LGHDT, CDR2 YNNKEL (reference sequence). Losses at the gene ends were 5 bases for V and 9 bases for J; bases not matched to a gene: 5. CDR3 region: CASSTSGLSEQFF. The CDR3 coding sequence is TGTGCCAGCAGCACTAGCGGGTTATCTGAGCAGTTCTTC.

The V gene is TRBV7-9, the J gene TRBJ2-7; D is unclear. In germline, CDR1 is SEHNR, CDR2 FQNEAQ (reference sequence). CDR3 length equals 14 residues. Trimming removed 1 base from V and 3 bases from J, with 10 bases in between. CDR3 coding DNA: TGTGCCAGCAGCTTAGGGGTCAACCTCTACGAGCAGTACTTC. It encodes CASSLGVNLYEQYF.

The CDR3 loop is CASATQLNTEAFF. The CDR3 DNA follows: TGCGCCAGCGCGACCCAGCTGAACACTGAAGCTTTCTTT. The V and J genes are TRBV4-1 and TRBJ1-1; D remains unclear. V lost 8 bases and J 0 bases, leaving 10 bases between the germline ends. This CDR3 comprises 13 residues. CDR1 is MGHRA, CDR2 YSYEKL, per germline.

The rearrangement uses TRBV14 and TRBJ2-2; TRBD2 matches 10 bases. V shed 3 bases, J shed 4 bases, and the junction held 11 bases outside the gene matches. Per the germline V gene, CDR1 is SGHDN and CDR2 is FVKESK. The CDR3 has 18 amino acids. CDR3 nucleotide sequence: TGTGCCAGCAGCCATTTCAGCGGGAGGGCCAAGGGCACCGGGGAGCTGTTTTTT. Its translation is CASSHFSGRAKGTGELFF. The whole variable domain, remainder taken from reference TRBV14 and TRBJ2-2, is EAGVTQFPSHSVIEKGQTVTLRCDPISGHDNLYWYRRVMGKEIKFLLHFVKESKQDESGMPNNRFLAERTGGTYSTLKVQPAELEDSGVYFCASSHFSGRAKGTGELFFGEGSRLTVL.

The chain couples TRBV7-2 to TRBJ2-5; 9 bases align to TRBD2. The J call is in doubt because the DNA end fits TRBJ2-7 better. In germline, CDR1 is SGHTA, CDR2 FQGNSA. This CDR3 comprises 18 residues. CDR3 sequence reads: CASSFRGTSTVPGYEQYF. The CDR3 coding sequence is TGTGCCAGCAGCTTTCGCGGGACTAGCACCGTCCCGGGCTACGAGCAGTACTTC.

This clonotype was found many times. CDR3 sequence: CSVRGTGTSSYNEQFF. CDR3 coding DNA: TGCAGCGTTAGGGGGACTGGCACGAGCTCCTACAATGAGCAGTTCTTC. The chain combines TRBV29-1 with TRBJ2-1; D assignment may be TRBD1 or TRBD2 (6 bases each). Germline lookup yields CDR1 SQVTM and CDR2 ANQGSEA. V was clipped by 5 bases and J by 0 bases, with 17 bases between them. The CDR3 extends over 16 amino acids.

This clonotype was seen only a few times. The rearrangement links TRBV20-1 to TRBJ1-2; no clear D. The CDR3 extends over 13 amino acids. V was clipped by 5 bases and J by 2 bases, with 12 bases between them. Germline CDR1 and CDR2: DFQATT and SNEGSKA (reference sequence). CDR3 protein: CSALRTANYGYTF. The CDR3 coding sequence is TGCAGTGCTCTTCGGACGGCGAACTATGGCTACACCTTC.

This sequence joins TRBV9 and TRBJ1-2; TRBD1 agrees at 8 bases. This CDR3 comprises 13 residues. CDR1 and CDR2 (germline): SGDLS, YYNGEE. V shed 0 bases and J 7 bases; nucleotides not matched to a gene: 2. The CDR3 protein is CASSVEGQGGYTF. The CDR3 DNA reads TGTGCCAGCAGCGTAGAAGGACAGGGTGGCTACACCTTC.

This clonotype occurred a few times. The gene calls are TRBV2 and TRBJ1-1, with D uncertain. Germline V gene data show CDR1 as SNHLY and CDR2 as FYNNEI. The CDR3 covers 14 residues. V was trimmed by 7 bases and J by 3 bases, leaving 15 bases between them. In DNA form, the CDR3 reads TGTGCCAGCACGAGTGTGGAGAGTGACACTGAAGCTTTCTTT. Translation: CASTSVESDTEAFF.

Regarding this clonotype: One junction end disagrees with the germline gene, perhaps due to a read error. CDR3 in DNA: TGTAGTGCTAGAGGGGACATGAACACTGAAGCTTTCTTT. This codes for CSARGDMNTEAFF. This sequence joins TRBV20-1 and TRBJ1-1; a possible D gene is TRBD1 (6 bases). In germline, CDR1 is DFQATT, CDR2 SNEGSKA (reference sequence). The CDR3 covers 13 residues.

The CDR3 nucleotides are TGTGCCAGCAATCGGTTAGCCGAGACAGATACGCAGTATTTT. Its translation is CASNRLAETDTQYF. The chain carries TRBV6-1 and TRBJ2-3; no clear D gene. V was shortened by 7 bases and J by 3 bases, with 14 bases between the two germline ends. The germline V gene encodes CDR1 MNHNS and CDR2 SASEGT. The CDR3 totals 14 residues.